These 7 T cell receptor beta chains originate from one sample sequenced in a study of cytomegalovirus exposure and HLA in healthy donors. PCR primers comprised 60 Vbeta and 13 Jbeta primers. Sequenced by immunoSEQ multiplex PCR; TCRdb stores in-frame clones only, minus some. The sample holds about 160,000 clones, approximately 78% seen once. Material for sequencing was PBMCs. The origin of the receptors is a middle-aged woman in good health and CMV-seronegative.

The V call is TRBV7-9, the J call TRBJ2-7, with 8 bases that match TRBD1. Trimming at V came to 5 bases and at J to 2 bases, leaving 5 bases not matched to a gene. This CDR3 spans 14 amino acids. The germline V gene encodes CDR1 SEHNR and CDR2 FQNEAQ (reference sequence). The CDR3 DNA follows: TGTGCCAGCAGCGCAGGACAGGGAACCTACGAGCAGTACTTC. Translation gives CASSAGQGTYEQYF.

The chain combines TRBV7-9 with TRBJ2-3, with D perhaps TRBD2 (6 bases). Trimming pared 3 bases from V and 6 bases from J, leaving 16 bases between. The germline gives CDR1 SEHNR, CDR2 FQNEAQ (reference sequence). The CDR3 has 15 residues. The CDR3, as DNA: TGTGCCAGCAGCTTCCGGGACTCATGGGGCGATACGCAGTATTTT. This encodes CASSFRDSWGDTQYF.

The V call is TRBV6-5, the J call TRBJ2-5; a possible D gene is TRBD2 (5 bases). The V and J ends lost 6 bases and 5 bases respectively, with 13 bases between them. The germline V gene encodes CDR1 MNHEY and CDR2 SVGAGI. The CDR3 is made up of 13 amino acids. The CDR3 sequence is CASSPRRGETQYF. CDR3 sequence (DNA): TGTGCCAGCAGCCCTCGGAGAGGGGAGACCCAGTACTTC.

The CDR3 coding sequence is TGTGCCAGCAGCTTAGTTCCCCGGGGATCTAGCTCCTACGAGCAGTACTTC. Amino acid sequence: CASSLVPRGSSSYEQYF. The chain is built from TRBV11-2 and TRBJ2-7, with TRBD2 as a possible D gene (5 bases). The CDR3 sequence is 17 residues long. Deletions cut 1 base from V and 0 bases from J, with 16 bases between. CDR1 and CDR2 (germline): SGHAT, FQNNGV.

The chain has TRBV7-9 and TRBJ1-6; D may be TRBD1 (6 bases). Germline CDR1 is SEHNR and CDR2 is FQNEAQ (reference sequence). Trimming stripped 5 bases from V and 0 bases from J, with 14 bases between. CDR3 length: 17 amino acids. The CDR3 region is CASSPGADSSYNSPLHF. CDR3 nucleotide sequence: TGTGCCAGCAGCCCAGGGGCAGACAGCTCCTATAATTCACCCCTCCACTTT.

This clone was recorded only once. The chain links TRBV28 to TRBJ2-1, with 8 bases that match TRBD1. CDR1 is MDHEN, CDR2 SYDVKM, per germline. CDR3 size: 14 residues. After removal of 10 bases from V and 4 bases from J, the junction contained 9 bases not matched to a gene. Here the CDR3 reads CATHRDRYYNEQFF. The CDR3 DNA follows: TGTGCCACACACCGGGACAGGTATTACAATGAGCAGTTCTTC. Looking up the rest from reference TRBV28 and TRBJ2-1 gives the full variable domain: DVKVTQSSRYLVKRTGEKVFLECVQDMDHENMFWYRQDPGLGLRLIYFSYDVKMKEKGDIPEGYSVSREKKERFSLILESASTNQTSMYLCATHRDRYYNEQFFGPGTRLTVL.

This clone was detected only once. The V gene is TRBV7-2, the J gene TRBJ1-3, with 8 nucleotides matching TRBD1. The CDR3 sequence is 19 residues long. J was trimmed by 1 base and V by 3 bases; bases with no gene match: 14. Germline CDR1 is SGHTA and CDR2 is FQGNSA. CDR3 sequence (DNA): TGTGCCAGCAGCTTCCGAGCGCGGGCAGGGGGCAATTCTGGAAACACCATATATTTT. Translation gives CASSFRARAGGNSGNTIYF.